The clone carrying this TCR beta chain showed up just a few times. The data stem from a study of blood T cell repertoires in COVID-19. Study context: Before being deemed recovered, Cohort 3 donors had two negative PCRs, clearance, or symptom resolution. PBMCs, B-cell-depleted T cells, or T cells provided the cDNA or gDNA that made up the material. The United States, Italy and Spain supplied acute and convalescent COVID-19 samples.

TCRdb's copy holds only in-frame clones and misses some; the assay was immunoSEQ multiplex PCR. The repertoire holds fewer than 200,000 clones, with roughly nine tenths as singletons. Sequences were obtained from PBMCs or T cells enriched from blood (not recorded which). The sequence was obtained from a woman between 40 and 55 years old in a cohort exposed to, infected with or recovered from COVID-19 (not recorded which).

As DNA, the CDR3 is TGTGCCAGCAGCTGGGGACTAGCGGGGGCGAGCACAGATACGCAGTATTTT. Protein product: CASSWGLAGASTDTQYF. The chain couples TRBV7-6 to TRBJ2-3, with 14 bases identical to TRBD2. Trimming cost V 4 bases and J 0 bases; bases outside gene matches: 3. The germline CDR1 and CDR2 sequences are SGHVS and FNYEAQ. This CDR3 region has 17 residues.